This note documents a single T cell receptor beta chain sequence. No antigen is known for it. The germline V and J ends were trimmed by 0 bases and 1 base, with 10 bases remaining between them. This CDR3 is built from 15 residues. Germline V gene lookup returns CDR1 SGHRS and CDR2 YFSETQ. This sample stems from a study of STAT3 mutations in large granular lymphocyte leukemia. General study points: Every T-cell large granular lymphocyte leukemia patient had at least one immunodominant TCR beta clonotype.

Average productive template count per sample was some 44,000. Using immunoSEQ multiplex PCR, the repertoire was profiled, and TCRdb retains in-frame clones only, with some absent. The sample gives approximately 22,000 clones, 94% of which show up once; more than 6% is in the top ten. The sequenced sample consisted of peripheral blood mononuclear cells. This clonotype was sampled from a middle-aged man with T-cell large granular lymphocyte leukemia. Some clones in this sample may be carry-over from other donors' samples. The V and J genes are TRBV5-1 and TRBJ1-1; D unclear. The CDR3 sequence: CASSLALAENTEAFF. The CDR3 region has the DNA TGCGCCAGCAGCTTGGCCTTGGCGGAGAACACTGAAGCTTTCTTT.